The 30 T cell receptor beta chains below come from one sample, sequenced in a study of cytomegalovirus exposure and HLA in healthy donors. Primers: 60 Vbeta forward and 13 Jbeta reverse. Libraries were prepared by immunoSEQ multiplex PCR; TCRdb keeps only in-frame clonotypes and omits some of them. The data show 150,000 to 200,000 clones, more than 75% seen once. Specimen: PBMCs. The receptor source for this set is a man younger than 35 in good health and CMV-seropositive.

The chain recombines TRBV11-3 with TRBJ1-1; 7 nucleotides match TRBD1. V gave up 0 bases and J gave up 0 bases; unmatched junction bases: 4. Germline-derived CDR1 and CDR2 are SGHNT and YENEEA. The CDR3 runs 16 residues. CDR3 protein: CASSLDRTGMNTEAFF. The CDR3 DNA sequence: TGTGCCAGCAGCTTAGATCGGACAGGCATGAACACTGAAGCTTTCTTT.

The chain links TRBV6-1 to TRBJ2-7, with D possibly being TRBD1 (6 bases). The CDR3 consists of 14 residues. CDR1 is MNHNS and CDR2 is SASEGT in the germline V gene. Trimming shortened V by 6 bases and J by 4 bases, and 16 bases separated the two germline ends. This CDR3 reads CASSYILQGYEQYF. DNA for the CDR3: TGTGCCAGCAGCTATATATTACAGGGTTACGAGCAGTACTTC.

This chain connects TRBV14 to TRBJ1-1; D is unclear. This CDR3 region has 16 residues. CDR1 is SGHDN, CDR2 FVKESK, per germline. Trimming cost V 0 bases and J 0 bases, with 11 bases left between them. In DNA form, the CDR3 reads TGTGCCAGCAGCCAAGATTTTTCAGGAATGAACACTGAAGCTTTCTTT. This encodes CASSQDFSGMNTEAFF.

This clone showed up just once. V and J are TRBV5-1 and TRBJ1-1, with unresolved D. V gave up 7 bases and J gave up 6 bases, with 16 bases separating them. CDR1 and CDR2 from the germline V gene are SGHRS and YFSETQ. This CDR3 region has 13 residues. The CDR3 here is CASGKKSRAEAFF. The CDR3 DNA reads as TGCGCCAGCGGCAAGAAAAGTCGGGCTGAAGCTTTCTTT.

This chain connects TRBV5-4 to TRBJ2-5; 13 bases line up with TRBD2. J gave up 4 bases and V 9 bases, and 6 bases lay outside the gene matches. Germline V gene sequence: CDR1 SGHNT, CDR2 YYREEE (reference sequence). This CDR3 region has 14 residues. The CDR3 reads CAIRLAGGGETQYF. The CDR3 nucleotides are TGTGCCATTCGACTAGCGGGGGGTGGAGAGACCCAGTACTTC.

The chain recombines TRBV5-6 with TRBJ2-3, with 11 nucleotides matching TRBD1. Germline values: CDR1 SGHDT, CDR2 YYEEEE. This CDR3 has 16 residues. Losses at the gene ends were 4 bases for V and 2 bases for J; bases not matched to a gene: 6. The chain's CDR3 is CASSQGTGGFTDTQYF. In nucleotides, the CDR3 is TGTGCCAGCAGCCAGGGGACAGGGGGGTTCACAGATACGCAGTATTTT.

The rearrangement links TRBV11-1 to TRBJ2-1; 8 bases align to TRBD1. The CDR3 has 15 residues. The V gene end was trimmed by 2 bases and the J gene end by 4 bases; junction bases not matched to a gene: 4. The germline CDR1 and CDR2 sequences are SGHAT and FQDESV (reference sequence). CDR3 residues: CASSLTGQVYNEQFF. The CDR3, as DNA: TGTGCCAGCAGCTTAACGGGACAGGTGTACAATGAGCAGTTCTTC.

The chain is built from TRBV5-4 and TRBJ1-1, with D unclear. Trimming took off 4 bases at V and 5 bases at J, with 9 bases between the two ends. The CDR3 spans 12 residues. Germline CDR1 reads SGHNT; CDR2 reads YYREEE (reference sequence). CDR3 coding DNA: TGTGCCAGCAGCCTTTCCGGGACTGAAGCTTTCTTT. Its protein is CASSLSGTEAFF.

V usage is TRBV6-1 and J usage is TRBJ2-3; TRBD2 matches at 10 bases. This CDR3 is 15 amino acids long. J gave up 5 bases and V 7 bases, and 9 bases lay outside the gene matches. CDR1 MNHNS and CDR2 SASEGT come from the germline V gene. Here the CDR3 reads CASTSSGGAKDTQYF. DNA for the CDR3: TGTGCCAGCACCTCCAGCGGGGGGGCAAAAGATACGCAGTATTTT.

The chain couples TRBV7-8 to TRBJ2-5, with a possible D match to TRBD2 (6 bases). V lost 10 bases and J 7 bases, leaving 19 bases between the germline ends. CDR1 SGHVS and CDR2 FQNEAQ come from the germline V gene. The CDR3 spans 13 residues. This CDR3 reads CATFEQGGATQYF. The DNA for the CDR3 is TGTGCCACGTTCGAGCAGGGCGGGGCGACCCAGTACTTC.

This clone has only one observation. The J gene is TRBJ2-3, the V gene TRBV6-1; D not resolved. Germline CDR1 is MNHNS and CDR2 is SASEGT. This CDR3 contains 11 residues. The V and J ends lost 1 base and 11 bases respectively, with 7 bases between them. CDR3 protein: CASSEGRMQYF. CDR3 in DNA: TGTGCCAGCAGTGAAGGTAGAATGCAGTATTTT.

CDR3 DNA: TGTGCCAGCAGTGAAGGCACAGGGGTCGTAGATACGCAGTATTTT. It specifies CASSEGTGVVDTQYF. The chain carries TRBV6-1 and TRBJ2-3; 7 bases are a match to TRBD1. Germline loops: CDR1 MNHNS, CDR2 SASEGT. The CDR3 covers 15 residues. V lost 1 base and J lost 5; bases outside the gene matches: 6.

The chain uses TRBV4-1 and TRBJ1-5; 9 bases match TRBD1. This CDR3 has 15 amino acids. V was pared by 6 bases and J by 4 bases, with 7 bases of the junction left unmatched. The germline gives CDR1 MGHRA, CDR2 YSYEKL. The CDR3 protein is CASSLDRGGNQPQHF. Here the CDR3 DNA reads TGCGCCAGCAGTCTCGACAGGGGGGGAAATCAGCCCCAGCATTTT.

The chain carries TRBV5-4 and TRBJ2-7; TRBD2 agrees at 12 bases. The CDR3 has 16 amino acids. Germline values: CDR1 SGHNT, CDR2 YYREEE (reference sequence). V dropped 4 bases and J dropped 5; count of bases not matched to a gene: 10. The CDR3: CASSPRTSGDPHEQYF. CDR3 sequence (DNA): TGTGCCAGCAGCCCGCGGACTAGCGGGGACCCCCACGAGCAGTACTTC.

The chain recombines TRBV7-9 with TRBJ1-3, with 8 bases matching TRBD1. This CDR3 has 14 residues. From germline, CDR1 is SEHNR and CDR2 FQNEAQ (reference sequence). J gave up 2 bases and V 3 bases, and 0 bases lay outside the gene matches. CDR3 bases: TGTGCCAGCAGCTTGACAGGGGCTGGAAACACCATATATTTT. It translates to CASSLTGAGNTIYF.

The chain couples TRBV7-2 to TRBJ1-2; the D gene is possibly TRBD1 (6 bases). Germline CDR1 SGHTA, CDR2 FQGNSA. Trimming removed 2 bases at V and 2 bases at J, with 12 bases between. CDR3 size: 15 residues. The CDR3 DNA reads TGTGCCAGCAGCTTACGGGGGGCCCAAAACTATGGCTACACCTTC. This encodes CASSLRGAQNYGYTF.

This rearrangement joins TRBV11-2 to TRBJ2-1, with a weak D call TRBD1 (5 bases). Trimming pared 0 bases from V and 9 bases from J, leaving 6 bases between. The CDR3 totals 12 residues. From germline, CDR1 is SGHAT and CDR2 FQNNGV. CDR3 nucleotides: TGTGCCAGCAGCTTAGATGGGGCTGAGCAGTTCTTC. Amino acid sequence: CASSLDGAEQFF.

The chain employs TRBV7-9 and TRBJ1-1; TRBD1 aligns across 7 bases. The germline V gene has CDR1 SEHNR and CDR2 FQNEAQ (reference sequence). The CDR3 extends over 15 amino acids. V dropped 5 bases and J dropped 2; count of bases not matched to a gene: 8. The CDR3 region is CASSPERGLNTEAFF. The CDR3 DNA sequence: TGTGCCAGCAGCCCCGAAAGGGGGCTTAACACTGAAGCTTTCTTT.

The chain couples TRBV6-4 to TRBJ1-4, with D hard to call. The CDR3 is 18 amino acids. Trimming shortened V by 3 bases and J by 1 base, and 18 bases separated the two germline ends. Germline V gene data show CDR1 as MRHNA and CDR2 as SNTAGT. The CDR3 DNA reads as TGTGCCAGCAGTGAGATTAGAAGAGGGATTAGAACTAATGAAAAACTGTTTTTT. The encoded protein is CASSEIRRGIRTNEKLFF.

CDR3 sequence: CASSPPTSESEQFF. CDR3 DNA sequence: TGTGCCAGCAGCCCACCGACTAGCGAAAGTGAGCAGTTCTTC. V usage is TRBV7-2 and J usage is TRBJ2-1; 8 nucleotides align to TRBD2. CDR3 size: 14 residues. The germline gives CDR1 SGHTA, CDR2 FQGNSA. V shed 5 bases, J shed 9 bases, and the junction held 9 bases outside the gene matches.

This chain uses TRBV19 with TRBJ2-7, with D maybe TRBD2 (5 bases). V lost 6 bases and J lost 3, with 12 bases in between. Germline V CDR1 and CDR2: LNHDA, SQIVND (reference sequence). The CDR3 runs 13 residues. The CDR3 reads CASSQREGYEQYF. DNA of the CDR3: TGTGCCAGTAGCCAGCGTGAGGGCTACGAGCAGTACTTC. The full variable domain, in which reference TRBV19 and TRBJ2-7 provide the parts outside the CDR3, is DGGITQSPKYLFRKEGQNVTLSCEQNLNHDAMYWYRQDPGQGLRLIYYSQIVNDFQKGDIAEGYSVSREKKESFPLTVTSAQKNPTAFYLCASSQREGYEQYFGPGTRLTVT.

The chain links TRBV5-4 to TRBJ2-1; D may be TRBD2 (6 bases). The CDR3 is 15 residues long. The V end was cut by 2 bases, the J end by 5 bases, with 14 bases between. Germline V gene lookup returns CDR1 SGHNT and CDR2 YYREEE (reference sequence). DNA of the CDR3: TGTGCCAGCAGCTTATCTGGGCGGGGAAACAATGAGCAGTTCTTC. It codes for CASSLSGRGNNEQFF.

The V call is TRBV19, the J call TRBJ2-7; the match to TRBD1 covers 8 bases. The ends lost 2 bases at V and 1 base at J; junction bases unmatched: 7. This CDR3 is 16 amino acids long. Germline-derived CDR1 and CDR2 are LNHDA and SQIVND (reference sequence). For the CDR3, the DNA is TGTGCCAGTAGTATACACGGACAGGGCAAGTCCTACGAGCAGTACTTC. This codes for CASSIHGQGKSYEQYF. The variable domain in full, with the rest retrieved from reference TRBV19 and TRBJ2-7, is DGGITQSPKYLFRKEGQNVTLSCEQNLNHDAMYWYRQDPGQGLRLIYYSQIVNDFQKGDIAEGYSVSREKKESFPLTVTSAQKNPTAFYLCASSIHGQGKSYEQYFGPGTRLTVT.

The genes are TRBV4-3 and TRBJ1-2; D ambiguous. Trimming removed 0 bases at V and 1 base at J, with 9 bases between. The CDR3 spans 15 residues. CDR1 LGHNA and CDR2 YSLEER come from the germline V gene. Here the CDR3 DNA reads TGCGCCAGCAGCCAAGATAGCAACTTTAACTATGGCTACACCTTC. Its protein is CASSQDSNFNYGYTF.

V is TRBV11-3 and J is TRBJ2-2; TRBD2 matches 9 bases. This CDR3 spans 15 amino acids. With 7 bases clipped from V and 6 bases from J, the junction kept 9 bases outside the gene matches. Germline CDR1 and CDR2: SGHNT and YENEEA. The CDR3 nucleotides read TGTGCCAGCACCGCTGGTGCGGGGGGGGCCGGGGAGCTGTTTTTT. It specifies CASTAGAGGAGELFF. Together with reference TRBV11-3 and TRBJ2-2, the CDR3 gives the full variable domain: EAGVVQSPRYKIIEKKQPVAFWCNPISGHNTLYWYLQNLGQGPELLIRYENEEAVDDSQLPKDRFSAERLKGVDSTLKIQPAELGDSAVYLCASTAGAGGAGELFFGEGSRLTVL.

The chain couples TRBV5-4 to TRBJ1-5, with unresolved D. V was trimmed by 0 bases and J by 5 bases, leaving 9 bases between them. This CDR3 is 14 amino acids long. Germline CDR1 and CDR2: SGHNT and YYREEE (reference sequence). In nucleotides, the CDR3 is TGTGCCAGCAGCTTGGCCCCAGGCGATCAGCCCCAGCATTTT. This translates into CASSLAPGDQPQHF.

This chain joins TRBV30 and TRBJ1-5; D not certain. The germline V and J ends were trimmed by 4 bases and 2 bases, with 6 bases remaining between them. CDR1 and CDR2 (germline): GTSNPN, SVGIG (reference sequence). The CDR3 totals 12 residues. In DNA, the CDR3 is TGTGCCTGGACCCAGGGCAATCAGCCCCAGCATTTT. It encodes CAWTQGNQPQHF.

CDR3 coding DNA: TGCGCCAGTCAAGAGGACAGGGCCCACTTCTCTGGGGCCAACGTCCTGACTTTC. Translated: CASQEDRAHFSGANVLTF. This chain joins TRBV4-1 and TRBJ2-6, with 8 bases identical to TRBD1. The CDR3 has 18 amino acids. The trim removed 9 bases at V and 0 bases at J, leaving 13 bases unmatched. Germline values: CDR1 MGHRA, CDR2 YSYEKL.

This chain uses TRBV5-1 with TRBJ2-3; 14 positions agree with TRBD2. CDR3 length: 18 residues. CDR1 is SGHRS and CDR2 is YFSETQ in the germline V gene. V gave up 1 base and J gave up 1 base; unmatched junction bases: 5. CDR3 region: CASSLTGLAGARTDTQYF. The DNA for the CDR3 is TGCGCCAGCAGCTTGACGGGACTAGCGGGGGCCCGCACAGATACGCAGTATTTT.

The V and J genes are TRBV7-9 and TRBJ1-4; D perhaps matches TRBD1 (5 bases). The CDR3 covers 14 residues. Germline V gene data show CDR1 as SEHNR and CDR2 as FQNEAQ (reference sequence). V was shortened by 1 base and J by 7 bases, with 10 bases between the two germline ends. CDR3 in DNA: TGTGCCAGCAGCTTAGTCTCAGGGCCTGAAAAACTGTTTTTT. It is translated as CASSLVSGPEKLFF.